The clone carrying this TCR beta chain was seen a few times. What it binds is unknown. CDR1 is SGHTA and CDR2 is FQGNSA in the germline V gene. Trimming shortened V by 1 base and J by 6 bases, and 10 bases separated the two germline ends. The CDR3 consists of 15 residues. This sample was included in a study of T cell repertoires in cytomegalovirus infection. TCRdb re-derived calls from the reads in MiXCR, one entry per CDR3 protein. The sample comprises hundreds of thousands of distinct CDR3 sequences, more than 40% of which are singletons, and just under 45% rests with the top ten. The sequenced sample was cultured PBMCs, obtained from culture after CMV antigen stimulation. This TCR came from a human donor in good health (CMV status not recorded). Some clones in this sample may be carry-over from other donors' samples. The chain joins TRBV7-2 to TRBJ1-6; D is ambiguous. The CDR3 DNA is TGTGCCAGCAGCTTAGGAAGCCAAACTAATTCACCCCTCCACTTT. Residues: CASSLGSQTNSPLHF.